What follows are 26 T cell receptor beta chains derived from one specimen sequenced in a study of T-cell reconstitution after alpha-beta-depleted transplantation in children. The TCRbeta library incorporated unique molecular identifiers. TCRdb re-analysed the PCR reads in MiXCR, keeping a single row per CDR3 protein. The sample lists fewer than 550,000 distinct CDR3 sequences, more than 9% seen once, with 2% to 2.5% in the top ten. Sequenced here: PBMCs, sampled before TCRalphabeta/CD19-depleted stem cell transplant. All receptors come from a child under 10 years old with inherited bone marrow failure, due to receive a stem cell transplant.

In its sample, this clonotype was seen many times. The chain recombines TRBV20-1 with TRBJ1-1; D not resolved. Per germline, CDR1 DFQATT and CDR2 SNEGSKA (reference sequence). This CDR3 contains 14 residues. Trimming cost V 3 bases and J 1 base, with 12 bases left between them. CDR3 in amino acids: CSASWAGRNTEAFF. CDR3 coding DNA: TGCAGTGCTAGTTGGGCAGGTAGGAACACTGAAGCTTTCTTT.

At least ten counts were recorded for this clonotype. This CDR3 is CASSLAKDTEAFF. For the CDR3, the DNA is TGTGCCAGCAGCTTAGCGAAGGACACTGAAGCTTTCTTT. The V call is TRBV7-9, the J call TRBJ1-1, with D unresolved. In germline, CDR1 is SEHNR, CDR2 FQNEAQ (reference sequence). This CDR3 region has 13 residues. Trimming removed 0 bases at V and 3 bases at J, with 5 bases between.

This clonotype was detected many times. This sequence joins TRBV19 and TRBJ2-5; D perhaps matches TRBD1 (6 bases). CDR1 LNHDA and CDR2 SQIVND come from the germline V gene (reference sequence). This CDR3 has 16 amino acids. V lost 5 bases, J lost 1 base, and 17 bases lay in between. CDR3 residues: CASSYRPRGVQETQYF. The CDR3 DNA reads TGTGCCAGTAGTTACCGTCCCAGGGGAGTCCAAGAGACCCAGTACTTC.

This clonotype was counted at least ten times. This chain uses TRBV7-2 with TRBJ1-1; the D is unclear. There are 14 residues in the CDR3. Germline values: CDR1 SGHTA, CDR2 FQGNSA. V lost 1 base to trimming and J lost 1 base, with 7 bases between them. The CDR3 sequence is CASSLGAGNTEAFF. DNA for the CDR3: TGTGCCAGCAGCTTAGGGGCAGGGAACACTGAAGCTTTCTTT.

The chain couples TRBV23-1 to TRBJ2-1; 7 bases fit TRBD1. TRBV23-1 counts as an open reading frame of uncertain function. This CDR3 region has 16 residues. Trimming at V came to 2 bases and at J to 4 bases, leaving 8 bases not matched to a gene. CDR3 amino acids: CASSQHRDRDYNEQFF. The CDR3 coding sequence is TGCGCCAGCAGTCAACATCGAGACAGGGATTACAATGAGCAGTTCTTC.

This clonotype turned up a few times. This chain's CDR3 is CASSMGLLGTGELFF. The CDR3, as DNA: TGTGCCAGCAGCATGGGACTCCTGGGGACCGGGGAGCTGTTTTTT. The J gene is TRBJ2-2, the V gene TRBV11-2; D is perhaps TRBD2 (6 bases). The V end lost 5 bases, the J end lost 5 bases, and 15 bases lay between the germline ends. Germline CDR1 and CDR2: SGHAT and FQNNGV. CDR3 length equals 15 residues.

This clonotype was picked up many times. The rearrangement joins TRBV6-1 to TRBJ2-5, with 9 nucleotides matching TRBD2. In germline, CDR1 is MNHNS, CDR2 SASEGT. The CDR3 covers 16 residues. V shed 4 bases and J 1 base; nucleotides not matched to a gene: 7. CDR3 bases: TGTGCCAGCAGTGGCGGGGGGGGACCCCTCCAAGAGACCCAGTACTTC. Residues: CASSGGGGPLQETQYF.

Of note for this clonotype: A read error may account for a junction end that differs from germline. This chain connects TRBV20-1 to TRBJ2-5; 10 positions agree with TRBD2. There are 17 residues in the CDR3. CDR1 and CDR2 from the germline V gene are DFQATT and SNEGSKA (reference sequence). CDR3 nucleotide sequence: TGCTGTGCTAGAGACCCTACTAGCGGGGAGAAACAAGAGACCCAGTACTTC. Its protein is CCARDPTSGEKQETQYF.

This clonotype was observed many times. J is TRBJ2-1 and V is TRBV20-1, with D maybe TRBD2 (5 bases). Germline CDR1 DFQATT, CDR2 SNEGSKA (reference sequence). V shed 4 bases and J shed 7 bases, with 17 bases lying between them. The CDR3 is 14 residues long. The CDR3: CSATASGQLNEQFF. As DNA, the CDR3 is TGCAGTGCTACTGCCAGCGGTCAACTTAATGAGCAGTTCTTC.

This clonotype was counted at least ten times. The chain carries TRBV27 and TRBJ1-1, with D possibly TRBD1 on 5 matching bases. The V end lost 5 bases, the J end lost 1 base, and 11 bases lay between the germline ends. The CDR3 has 14 residues. Germline loops: CDR1 MNHEY, CDR2 SMNVEV (reference sequence). CDR3 residues: CASSVDGGNTEAFF. The CDR3 DNA sequence: TGTGCCAGCAGTGTCGACGGGGGGAACACTGAAGCTTTCTTT.

This clonotype was recorded many times. The chain links TRBV7-9 to TRBJ2-1, with D possibly matching TRBD2 (5 bases). This CDR3 contains 13 residues. Between the trimmed V and J ends, which lost 5 bases and 3 bases, there was a span of 8 bases. CDR1 is SEHNR, CDR2 FQNEAQ, per germline (reference sequence). CDR3 sequence (DNA): TGTGCCAGCAGCCGGGAATTCTACAATGAGCAGTTCTTC. It codes for CASSREFYNEQFF.

This clonotype was observed many times. This chain joins TRBV12-3 or TRBV12-4 and TRBJ2-3; 9 bases are a match to TRBD2. V dropped 6 bases and J dropped 4; count of bases not matched to a gene: 8. The CDR3 totals 15 residues. CDR3: CASSSRLAASDTQYF. In nucleotides, the CDR3 is TGTGCCAGCAGCTCCCGACTAGCGGCTTCAGATACGCAGTATTTT.

The genes are TRBV5-4 and TRBJ1-4, with D tentatively TRBD1 (6 bases). CDR1 SGHNT and CDR2 YYREEE come from the germline V gene (reference sequence). CDR3 length: 16 amino acids. V lost 4 bases and J lost 6, with 19 bases in between. CDR3 nucleotide sequence: TGTGCCAGCAGCCCGGTCCGGGGGCCTTCCGATGAAAAACTGTTTTTT. The encoded protein is CASSPVRGPSDEKLFF.

This clonotype was observed many times. J is TRBJ2-1 and V is TRBV29-1; the match to TRBD2 covers 13 bases. The CDR3 is 15 residues long. Losses at the gene ends were 7 bases for V and 10 bases for J; bases not matched to a gene: 13. The V gene's germline CDR1 is SQVTM and CDR2 ANQGSEA. Here the CDR3 reads CSAGLAGDEGGEQFF. The CDR3 nucleotides read TGCAGCGCAGGACTAGCGGGAGATGAAGGTGGGGAGCAGTTCTTC.

Concerning this clonotype: A much larger clone differs from this one at a single base, so this may be a read error. V and J are TRBV5-1 and TRBJ2-1, with 12 bases aligning to TRBD2. The V segment lost 7 bases and the J segment 6 bases; nucleotides outside the gene matches: 5. Per germline, CDR1 SGHRS and CDR2 YFSETQ. CDR3 length: 14 amino acids. CDR3 sequence reads: CASLLAGGLNEQFF. The CDR3 coding sequence is TGCGCCAGCCTACTAGCGGGAGGTCTCAATGAGCAGTTCTTC.

The V and J genes are TRBV6-6 and TRBJ2-1; 7 bases line up with TRBD2. The germline CDR1 and CDR2 sequences are MNHNY and SVGAGI (reference sequence). CDR3 length: 19 residues. V was pared by 7 bases and J by 5 bases, with 23 bases of the junction left unmatched. The CDR3 sequence is CASTSPVLIGLAANNEQFF. The CDR3 nucleotides are TGTGCCAGCACCTCTCCCGTCTTAATCGGCCTAGCGGCCAACAATGAGCAGTTCTTC.

About this clonotype itself: A far larger clone is only one base removed, so a read error is likely. The chain recombines TRBV20-1 with TRBJ2-5, with D possibly being TRBD2 (7 bases). The CDR3 spans 13 residues. Germline V gene data show CDR1 as DFQATT and CDR2 as SNEGSKA (reference sequence). Trimming took 5 bases from V and 5 from J, leaving 15 bases between them. CDR3 residues: CSARRGAGETQYF. In nucleotides, the CDR3 is TGCAGTGCTCGACGGGGGGCCGGGGAGACCCAGTACTTC.

This clonotype was seen repeatedly, ten times or more. The chain couples TRBV27 to TRBJ2-5; D gene unclear. The CDR3 contains 11 residues. The germline V and J ends were trimmed by 8 bases and 7 bases, with 11 bases remaining between them. In germline, CDR1 is MNHEY, CDR2 SMNVEV (reference sequence). Written as DNA, the CDR3 is TGTGCCAGCGAATTGAGAGGGACCCAGTACTTC. This encodes CASELRGTQYF.

This clonotype was seen ten or more times. J is TRBJ2-7 and V is TRBV27; 13 nucleotides agree with TRBD2. The CDR3 is made up of 16 amino acids. Germline loops: CDR1 MNHEY, CDR2 SMNVEV (reference sequence). V gave up 4 bases and J gave up 0 bases; unmatched junction bases: 3. The CDR3 reads CASSSGTSGASYEQYF. The CDR3 DNA follows: TGTGCCAGCAGTTCCGGGACTAGCGGGGCCTCCTACGAGCAGTACTTC.

This clonotype appeared many times. The chain uses TRBV6-1 and TRBJ1-1; 7 positions agree with TRBD1. The CDR3 is 12 amino acids. V shed 8 bases and J 6 bases; nucleotides not matched to a gene: 6. In germline, CDR1 is MNHNS, CDR2 SASEGT. CDR3 sequence (DNA): TGTGCCAGCGGGCATGGACAGGCTGAAGCTTTCTTT. Its protein is CASGHGQAEAFF.

CDR3 protein: CSVEENRSYEQYF. CDR3 coding DNA: TGCAGCGTTGAGGAGAATAGGTCCTACGAGCAGTACTTC. V is TRBV29-1 and J is TRBJ2-7, with D unresolved. The CDR3 contains 13 residues. Trimming left V 3 bases short and J 1 base short, with 10 bases between. CDR1 is SQVTM, CDR2 ANQGSEA, per germline.

This clonotype was counted only a few times. The chain combines TRBV12-3 or TRBV12-4 with TRBJ2-3, with 8 bases lining up with TRBD2. The CDR3 runs 16 residues. The V gene end was trimmed by 6 bases and the J gene end by 3 bases; junction bases not matched to a gene: 11. CDR3 amino acids: CASSKPVAGWTDTQYF. The CDR3 region has the DNA TGTGCCAGCAGCAAACCGGTAGCGGGATGGACAGATACGCAGTATTTT.

Of note for this clonotype: Relative to the germline gene, one junction end is altered; a read error may explain this. This CDR3 is CDSSQGVGTGTEETQYF. CDR3 sequence (DNA): TGTGACAGCAGCCAAGGTGTGGGGACAGGGACTGAAGAGACCCAGTACTTC. The chain uses TRBV3-1 and TRBJ2-5; 9 bases align to TRBD1. CDR3 size: 17 residues. The germline V gene encodes CDR1 LGHDT and CDR2 YNNKEL (reference sequence).

The rearrangement links TRBV3-1 to TRBJ2-1; TRBD2 matches 8 bases. J gave up 0 bases and V 4 bases, and 8 bases lay outside the gene matches. This CDR3 contains 17 residues. Germline CDR1 and CDR2: LGHDT and YNNKEL (reference sequence). The CDR3 DNA reads as TGTGCCAGCAGCCTCGTGAGTGGGACTAGCTCCTACAATGAGCAGTTCTTC. Protein product: CASSLVSGTSSYNEQFF.

In this sample, this clonotype turned up many times. The chain recombines TRBV4-3 with TRBJ2-1; D gene ambiguous. This CDR3 is built from 14 residues. The V gene's germline CDR1 is LGHNA and CDR2 YSLEER. The V and J ends lost 2 bases and 4 bases respectively, with 9 bases between them. CDR3 residues: CASSQSIDYNEQFF. The CDR3, as DNA: TGCGCCAGCAGCCAATCTATAGATTACAATGAGCAGTTCTTC.

This clonotype was picked up many times. The chain couples TRBV12-3 or TRBV12-4 to TRBJ2-5; 10 positions agree with TRBD2. J lost 4 bases, V lost 10 bases, and 9 bases had no gene match. CDR3 length equals 14 residues. CDR3 sequence (DNA): TGTGCCACAAGACTGAGCGGGAGGGGAGAGACCCAGTACTTC. This encodes CATRLSGRGETQYF.